Listed below are T cell receptor beta chains from one sample, sequenced in a study of blood T cell repertoires in COVID-19. TCRdb keeps only in-frame clones here, not all; method: immunoSEQ multiplex PCR. The top ten clones hold more than 25% of a sample with tens of thousands of clones, 90% to 95% of them seen once. Sequencing used peripheral blood. The source is a man aged 70 or older with active COVID-19. Both conserved end residues are part of each CDR3. Fields, in order: D gene, J gene, clone size, V gene, CDR3 protein, CDR3 DNA. A D gene is named only where the DNA matches it firmly. Rows give clone size only sometimes, using once, few, many, or a class for an expanded clone.

D gene: .
J gene: TRBJ2-7
clone size: .
V gene: TRBV28
CDR3 protein: CASSLGPDEQYF
CDR3 DNA: TGTGCCAGCAGTTTAGGGCCGGACGAGCAGTACTTC

D gene: .
J gene: TRBJ1-4
clone size: .
V gene: TRBV18
CDR3 protein: CASSPQSTNEKLFF
CDR3 DNA: TGTGCCAGCTCGCCCCAGTCAACTAATGAAAAACTGTTTTTT

D gene: TRBD1
J gene: TRBJ2-7
clone size: .
V gene: TRBV18
CDR3 protein: CASSRAGQGTSEQYF
CDR3 DNA: TGTGCCAGCTCACGAGCGGGACAGGGAACTTCCGAGCAGTACTTC

D gene: TRBD1
J gene: TRBJ1-1
clone size: once
V gene: TRBV28
CDR3 protein: CASSPTPGQQNTEAFF
CDR3 DNA: TGTGCCAGCAGTCCTACTCCGGGACAGCAGAACACTGAAGCTTTCTTT

D gene: TRBD2
J gene: TRBJ2-3
clone size: .
V gene: TRBV4-1
CDR3 protein: CASSQASGSADTQYF
CDR3 DNA: TGCGCCAGCAGCCAAGCTAGCGGGAGCGCAGATACGCAGTATTTT

D gene: TRBD1
J gene: TRBJ2-7
clone size: .
V gene: TRBV6-5
CDR3 protein: CASSYEGASSREQYF
CDR3 DNA: TGTGCCAGCAGTTACGAGGGGGCGAGTAGTCGGGAGCAGTACTTC

D gene: TRBD1
J gene: TRBJ2-7
clone size: .
V gene: TRBV18
CDR3 protein: CASSIGTGSSYEQYF
CDR3 DNA: TGTGCCAGCTCAATCGGGACAGGGAGCTCCTACGAGCAGTACTTC

D gene: .
J gene: TRBJ2-7
clone size: .
V gene: TRBV7-2
CDR3 protein: CASSLSGLSTYEQYF
CDR3 DNA: TGTGCCAGCAGCTTATCCGGGTTGTCTACCTACGAGCAGTACTTC

D gene: .
J gene: TRBJ1-4
clone size: .
V gene: TRBV7-2
CDR3 protein: CASSYDSSNEKLFF
CDR3 DNA: TGTGCCAGCAGCTACGACAGTTCTAATGAAAAACTGTTTTTT

D gene: .
J gene: TRBJ2-7
clone size: .
V gene: TRBV9
CDR3 protein: CASSEPPAGGEQYF
CDR3 DNA: TGTGCCAGCAGCGAGCCCCCCGCCGGGGGCGAGCAGTACTTC

D gene: TRBD2
J gene: TRBJ2-1
clone size: .
V gene: TRBV4-3
CDR3 protein: CASSPIGLAEHNEQFF
CDR3 DNA: TGCGCCAGCAGCCCAATAGGACTAGCGGAACACAATGAGCAGTTCTTC

D gene: TRBD2
J gene: TRBJ2-7
clone size: .
V gene: TRBV6-1
CDR3 protein: CASRTTSGGSYEQYF
CDR3 DNA: TGTGCCAGCAGGACTACTAGCGGGGGCTCCTACGAGCAGTACTTC

D gene: TRBD1
J gene: TRBJ1-5
clone size: .
V gene: TRBV2
CDR3 protein: CASKRTGGYSNQPQHF
CDR3 DNA: TGTGCCAGCAAAAGGACAGGGGGCTATAGCAATCAGCCCCAGCATTTT

D gene: TRBD1
J gene: TRBJ1-5
clone size: .
V gene: TRBV25-1
CDR3 protein: CAIGTDKVQPQHF
CDR3 DNA: TGTGCCATTGGGACAGATAAAGTACAGCCCCAGCATTTT

D gene: .
J gene: TRBJ1-6
clone size: .
V gene: TRBV6-5
CDR3 protein: CASSPDSNSPLHF
CDR3 DNA: TGTGCCAGCAGCCCAGACTCTAATTCACCCCTCCACTTT

D gene: .
J gene: TRBJ1-5
clone size: .
V gene: TRBV3-1/TRBV3-2
CDR3 protein: CASSLPGGPQHF
CDR3 DNA: TGTGCCAGCAGCCTCCCCGGGGGGCCCCAGCATTTT

D gene: TRBD2
J gene: TRBJ2-7
clone size: .
V gene: TRBV9
CDR3 protein: CASSPRLAGVGNEQYF
CDR3 DNA: TGTGCCAGCAGCCCCCGACTAGCGGGAGTTGGCAACGAGCAGTACTTC

D gene: TRBD2
J gene: TRBJ2-7
clone size: .
V gene: TRBV9
CDR3 protein: CASSVGLAGVYEQYF
CDR3 DNA: TGTGCCAGCAGCGTAGGGTTAGCGGGAGTCTACGAGCAGTACTTC

D gene: .
J gene: TRBJ2-7
clone size: .
V gene: TRBV12-5
CDR3 protein: CASGSLEDSGEQYF
CDR3 DNA: TGTGCTAGTGGCTCTCTTGAGGACTCGGGCGAGCAGTACTTC

D gene: .
J gene: TRBJ1-1
clone size: .
V gene: TRBV6-5
CDR3 protein: CASRVWATEAFF
CDR3 DNA: TGTGCCAGCAGGGTTTGGGCGACTGAAGCTTTCTTT

D gene: .
J gene: TRBJ2-1
clone size: .
V gene: TRBV19
CDR3 protein: CASSIIPSSYNEQFF
CDR3 DNA: TGTGCCAGTAGTATTATTCCGAGCTCCTACAATGAGCAGTTCTTC

D gene: .
J gene: TRBJ2-5
clone size: .
V gene: TRBV7-2
CDR3 protein: CASSLASRGGPRVRETQYF
CDR3 DNA: TGTGCCAGCAGCTTAGCGAGTAGGGGCGGACCCCGGGTCCGGGAGACCCAGTACTTC

D gene: TRBD1
J gene: TRBJ1-6
clone size: .
V gene: TRBV6-6
CDR3 protein: CASSYGTGTSPLHF
CDR3 DNA: TGTGCCAGCAGTTACGGGACAGGTACATCACCCCTCCACTTT

D gene: .
J gene: TRBJ2-5
clone size: .
V gene: TRBV10-3
CDR3 protein: CAISARVEETQYF
CDR3 DNA: TGTGCCATCAGTGCCAGGGTTGAAGAGACCCAGTACTTC

D gene: .
J gene: TRBJ1-4
clone size: .
V gene: TRBV28
CDR3 protein: CASSPGVGGTSEKLFF
CDR3 DNA: TGTGCCAGCAGTCCAGGAGTAGGGGGAACGAGTGAAAAACTGTTTTTT

D gene: TRBD1
J gene: TRBJ2-7
clone size: .
V gene: TRBV15
CDR3 protein: CATSRGGTAYEQYF
CDR3 DNA: TGTGCCACCAGCAGAGGGGGGACAGCTTACGAGCAGTACTTC

D gene: TRBD2
J gene: TRBJ2-3
clone size: once
V gene: TRBV24-1
CDR3 protein: CATSPGGVGTDTQYF
CDR3 DNA: TGTGCCACCAGTCCTGGGGGGGTCGGCACAGATACGCAGTATTTT

D gene: .
J gene: TRBJ2-3
clone size: .
V gene: TRBV5-1
CDR3 protein: CASRTTSTTDTQYF
CDR3 DNA: TGCGCCAGCAGGACGACTAGTACTACAGATACGCAGTATTTT

D gene: .
J gene: TRBJ2-3
clone size: .
V gene: TRBV6-2/TRBV6-3
CDR3 protein: CASSFRRDTQYF
CDR3 DNA: TGTGCCAGCAGTTTTCGCAGAGATACGCAGTATTTT

D gene: TRBD2
J gene: TRBJ2-2
clone size: .
V gene: TRBV7-9
CDR3 protein: CASIKSRGDLTGELFF
CDR3 DNA: TGTGCCAGCATAAAATCCCGGGGGGACCTCACCGGGGAGCTGTTTTTT

D gene: TRBD1
J gene: TRBJ1-2
clone size: .
V gene: TRBV27
CDR3 protein: CASSPGQGGYGYTF
CDR3 DNA: TGTGCCAGCAGTCCGGGACAGGGGGGCTATGGCTACACCTTC

D gene: .
J gene: TRBJ2-2
clone size: once
V gene: TRBV5-1
CDR3 protein: CASSSQGGNTGELFF
CDR3 DNA: TGCGCCAGCAGCTCCCAGGGAGGGAACACCGGGGAGCTGTTTTTT

D gene: TRBD1
J gene: TRBJ1-2
clone size: .
V gene: TRBV28
CDR3 protein: CASSISGTGGHGYTF
CDR3 DNA: TGTGCCAGCAGCATCTCCGGGACAGGGGGCCATGGCTACACCTTC

D gene: TRBD2
J gene: TRBJ2-7
clone size: once
V gene: TRBV7-2
CDR3 protein: CASSLVGGPSEQYF
CDR3 DNA: TGTGCCAGCAGCTTAGTGGGAGGGCCGTCCGAGCAGTACTTC

D gene: .
J gene: TRBJ2-1
clone size: .
V gene: TRBV7-9
CDR3 protein: CASSLQIHYNEQFF
CDR3 DNA: TGTGCCAGCAGCTTACAGATCCACTACAATGAGCAGTTCTTC

D gene: TRBD2
J gene: TRBJ2-5
clone size: .
V gene: TRBV2
CDR3 protein: CASSALRGGEKTQYF
CDR3 DNA: TGTGCCAGCAGTGCTCTGCGGGGGGGCGAAAAGACCCAGTACTTC

D gene: TRBD2
J gene: TRBJ2-1
clone size: .
V gene: TRBV11-2
CDR3 protein: CASSLPLPREGRYNEQFF
CDR3 DNA: TGTGCCAGCAGCTTACCCCTCCCGCGGGAGGGCCGTTATAATGAGCAGTTCTTC

D gene: .
J gene: TRBJ2-5
clone size: .
V gene: TRBV4-3
CDR3 protein: CASSQNAGTSQETQYF
CDR3 DNA: TGCGCCAGCAGCCAAAACGCCGGGACAAGCCAAGAGACCCAGTACTTC

D gene: .
J gene: TRBJ2-7
clone size: once
V gene: TRBV6-2/TRBV6-3
CDR3 protein: CASSYSRETNYEQYF
CDR3 DNA: TGTGCCAGCAGTTACAGTCGGGAGACAAACTACGAGCAGTACTTC

D gene: .
J gene: TRBJ1-5
clone size: .
V gene: TRBV28
CDR3 protein: CASSWGLGRNQPQHF
CDR3 DNA: TGTGCCAGCAGTTGGGGCCTCGGACGCAATCAGCCCCAGCATTTT

D gene: TRBD2
J gene: TRBJ2-5
clone size: once
V gene: TRBV28
CDR3 protein: CASSLSPSGGAQETQYF
CDR3 DNA: TGTGCCAGCAGTTTAAGCCCTAGCGGGGGGGCTCAAGAGACCCAGTACTTC

D gene: .
J gene: TRBJ2-7
clone size: .
V gene: TRBV7-2
CDR3 protein: CASSLRTEYEQYF
CDR3 DNA: TGTGCCAGCAGCTTACGGACTGAGTACGAGCAGTACTTC

D gene: TRBD1
J gene: TRBJ2-1
clone size: .
V gene: TRBV18
CDR3 protein: CASSPRWAGGLDEQFF
CDR3 DNA: TGTGCCAGCTCACCACGTTGGGCAGGGGGCCTAGATGAGCAGTTCTTC

D gene: .
J gene: TRBJ2-5
clone size: .
V gene: TRBV28
CDR3 protein: CASSFSGVGGTQYF
CDR3 DNA: TGTGCCAGCAGTTTCTCCGGGGTAGGGGGGACCCAGTACTTC

D gene: TRBD1
J gene: TRBJ1-1
clone size: few
V gene: TRBV24-1
CDR3 protein: CATSDSSGQGRTEAFF
CDR3 DNA: TGTGCCACCAGTGATTCGAGCGGACAGGGCAGGACTGAAGCTTTCTTT

D gene: TRBD1
J gene: TRBJ2-3
clone size: .
V gene: TRBV4-3
CDR3 protein: CASSHEGALSDTQYF
CDR3 DNA: TGCGCCAGCAGCCACGAGGGGGCGCTTTCAGATACGCAGTATTTT

D gene: .
J gene: TRBJ2-1
clone size: once
V gene: TRBV7-9
CDR3 protein: CASSFGGFKNNEQFF
CDR3 DNA: TGTGCCAGCAGCTTTGGGGGGTTTAAAAACAATGAGCAGTTCTTC

D gene: TRBD2
J gene: TRBJ2-3
clone size: once
V gene: TRBV4-1
CDR3 protein: CASSQQGLAGLTDTQYF
CDR3 DNA: TGCGCCAGCAGCCAACAGGGACTAGCGGGGTTAACAGATACGCAGTATTTT

D gene: TRBD1
J gene: TRBJ1-2
clone size: .
V gene: TRBV5-1
CDR3 protein: CASSLDRGVYGYTF
CDR3 DNA: TGCGCCAGCAGCTTGGACAGGGGGGTCTATGGCTACACCTTC

D gene: .
J gene: TRBJ2-1
clone size: .
V gene: TRBV4-3
CDR3 protein: CASSPELIGEQFF
CDR3 DNA: TGCGCCAGCAGCCCGGAGTTGATCGGAGAGCAGTTCTTC

D gene: .
J gene: TRBJ2-2
clone size: .
V gene: TRBV28
CDR3 protein: CASSFRGTNTGELFF
CDR3 DNA: TGTGCCAGCAGTTTCAGGGGCACGAACACCGGGGAGCTGTTTTTT

D gene: .
J gene: TRBJ1-3
clone size: .
V gene: TRBV6-5
CDR3 protein: CASSSRGFSGNTIYF
CDR3 DNA: TGTGCCAGCAGTTCCCGAGGGTTCTCTGGAAACACCATATATTTT

D gene: TRBD1
J gene: TRBJ2-5
clone size: medium-sized
V gene: TRBV6-5
CDR3 protein: CASSFRGPGETQYF
CDR3 DNA: TGTGCCAGCAGTTTTAGGGGGCCGGGGGAGACCCAGTACTTC

D gene: .
J gene: TRBJ2-4
clone size: .
V gene: TRBV6-5
CDR3 protein: CASSSVSKNIQYF
CDR3 DNA: TGTGCCAGCAGTTCGGTATCCAAAAACATTCAGTACTTC

D gene: .
J gene: TRBJ2-1
clone size: .
V gene: TRBV2
CDR3 protein: CASSLLTAQQFF
CDR3 DNA: TGTGCCAGCAGTCTACTTACCGCGCAGCAGTTCTTC